This T cell receptor beta chain was sequenced in a study of CD8+ T cells in alopecia areata. Background on the study: Treated patients received oral tofacitinib, 5 to 10 mg twice daily.

Study-level results: The presence of one nonresponder keeps the tie between baseline CD8+ expansion and response uncertain. Sequenced scalp T cells also include alphabeta T cells resident in normal skin.

The germline V and J ends were trimmed by 4 bases and 1 base, with 14 bases remaining between them. The CDR3 has 15 amino acids. Germline V gene sequence: CDR1 SGHRS, CDR2 YFSETQ. The sample's treatment: oral pan-JAK inhibitor, 5-10 mg twice daily. Patients with alopecia areata provided lesional scalp punch biopsies as well as peripheral blood. As concerns this clone: The antigen is undetermined.

The authors extracted RNA and reverse transcribed it into cDNA as the sequencing template. Sequencing was performed with immunoSEQ multiplex PCR; in TCRdb, only in-frame clones are kept and a portion is missing. The data contain 200,000 to 250,000 clones, around two fifths of them seen just once; the ten biggest clones take up 0.48%. This receptor was obtained from a human donor with alopecia areata. The chain uses TRBV5-1 and TRBJ1-1, with a possible D match to TRBD1 (5 bases). Sequenced here: CD4+ T cells sorted from blood, sampled at roughly week 30, from a patient treated with tofacitinib. CDR3 DNA: TGCGCCAGCAGCCGGGACGGAGGTGGGAACACTGAAGCTTTCTTT. Translating it yields CASSRDGGGNTEAFF.